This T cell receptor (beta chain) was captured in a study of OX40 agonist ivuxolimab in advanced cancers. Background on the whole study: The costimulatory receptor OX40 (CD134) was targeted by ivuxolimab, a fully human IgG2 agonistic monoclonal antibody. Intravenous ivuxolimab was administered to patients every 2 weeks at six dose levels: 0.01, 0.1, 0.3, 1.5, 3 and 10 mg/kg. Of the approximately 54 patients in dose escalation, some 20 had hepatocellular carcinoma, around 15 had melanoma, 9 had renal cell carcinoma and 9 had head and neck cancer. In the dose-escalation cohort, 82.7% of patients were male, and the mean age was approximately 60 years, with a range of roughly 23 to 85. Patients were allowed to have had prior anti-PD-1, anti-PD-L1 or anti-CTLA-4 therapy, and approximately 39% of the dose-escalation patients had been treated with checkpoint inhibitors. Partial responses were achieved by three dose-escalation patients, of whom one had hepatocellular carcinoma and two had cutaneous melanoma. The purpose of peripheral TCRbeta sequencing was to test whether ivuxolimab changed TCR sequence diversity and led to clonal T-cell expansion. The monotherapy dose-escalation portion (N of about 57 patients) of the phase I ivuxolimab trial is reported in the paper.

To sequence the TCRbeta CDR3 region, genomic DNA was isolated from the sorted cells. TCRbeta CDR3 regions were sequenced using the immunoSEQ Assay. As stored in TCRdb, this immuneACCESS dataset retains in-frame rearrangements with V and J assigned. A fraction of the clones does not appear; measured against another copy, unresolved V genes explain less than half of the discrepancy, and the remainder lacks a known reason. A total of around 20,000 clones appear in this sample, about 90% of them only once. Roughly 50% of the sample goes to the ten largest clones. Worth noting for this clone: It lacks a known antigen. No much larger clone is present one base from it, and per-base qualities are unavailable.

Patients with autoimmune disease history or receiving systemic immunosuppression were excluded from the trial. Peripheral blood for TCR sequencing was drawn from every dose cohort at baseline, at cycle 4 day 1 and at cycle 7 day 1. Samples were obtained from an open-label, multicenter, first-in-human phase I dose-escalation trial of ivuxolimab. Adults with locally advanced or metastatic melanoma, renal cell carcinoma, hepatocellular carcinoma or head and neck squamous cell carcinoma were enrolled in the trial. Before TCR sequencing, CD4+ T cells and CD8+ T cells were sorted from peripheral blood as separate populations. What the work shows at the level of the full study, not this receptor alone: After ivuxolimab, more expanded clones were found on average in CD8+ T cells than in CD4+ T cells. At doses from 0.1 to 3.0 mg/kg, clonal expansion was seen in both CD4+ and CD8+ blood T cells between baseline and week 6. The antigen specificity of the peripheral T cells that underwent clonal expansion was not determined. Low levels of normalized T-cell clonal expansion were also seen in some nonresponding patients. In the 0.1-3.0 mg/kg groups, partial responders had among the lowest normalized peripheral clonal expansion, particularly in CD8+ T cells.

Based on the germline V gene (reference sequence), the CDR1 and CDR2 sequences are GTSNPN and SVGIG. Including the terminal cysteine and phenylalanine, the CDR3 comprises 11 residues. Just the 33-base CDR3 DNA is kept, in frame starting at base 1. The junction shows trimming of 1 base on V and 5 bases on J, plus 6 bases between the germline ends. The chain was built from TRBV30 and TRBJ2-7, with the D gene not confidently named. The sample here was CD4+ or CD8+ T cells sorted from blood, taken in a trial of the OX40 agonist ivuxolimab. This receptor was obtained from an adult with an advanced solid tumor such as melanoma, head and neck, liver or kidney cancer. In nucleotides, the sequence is TGTGCCTGGAGTGGGGTGAACGAGCAGTACTTC. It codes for CAWSGVNEQYF.